The rows below give T cell receptor beta chains drawn from one sample of a study of T cells in tuberculosis. Sequencing was performed with immunoSEQ multiplex PCR; in TCRdb, only in-frame clones are kept and a portion is missing. The table includes 80,000 to 100,000 clones, roughly 93% detected once. Sequencing used CD1b-GMM tetramer-negative cells sorted from PBMCs. Receptors were obtained from an adult woman with latent tuberculosis. Both conserved end residues are part of each CDR3.

J	V	CDR3
TRBJ2-1	TRBV7-3	CASSSGQGLYNEQFF
TRBJ1-2	TRBV14	CASSQDPRLAPNYGYTF
TRBJ1-2	TRBV7-2	CASSLTRQGYGYTF
TRBJ2-6	TRBV9	CASSVIGANVLTF
TRBJ1-6	TRBV6-1	CASSESPGARSPLHF
TRBJ1-4	TRBV18	CASSSRLGGTNEKLVF
TRBJ2-5	TRBV27	CASSRSRWETQYF
-	TRBV5-6	CASSRVGSEQYF
TRBJ1-5	TRBV7-8	CASSLAPRGNQPQHF
TRBJ1-2	TRBV6-5	CASSYSTTGSGGYTF
TRBJ2-7	TRBV19	CASSLRDRVYEQYF
TRBJ1-5	TRBV7-2	CASSLDMESNQPQHF
TRBJ1-1	TRBV4-2	CASSQEQGLSNTEAFF
TRBJ2-5	TRBV4-3	CASSQDWASRAQYF
TRBJ2-7	TRBV19	CASSTRTDSYEQYF
TRBJ1-2	TRBV6-6	CASSQPGTSYGYTF